The 2 T cell receptor beta chains below all came from one sample that was sequenced in a study of control samples from healthy donors and cancer patients. Only in-frame clones appear in the TCRdb table, and some are missing; sequencing was by immunoSEQ multiplex PCR. This table holds 84,000 or so clones, roughly 89% found once. The sample taken for sequencing was blood. Receptor source: a man aged 30 to 39 in good health.

V usage is TRBV30 and J usage is TRBJ2-7; no clear D gene. CDR1 and CDR2 from the germline V gene are GTSNPN and SVGIG (reference sequence). V was clipped by 7 bases and J by 3 bases, with 19 bases between them. This CDR3 comprises 14 residues. This CDR3 reads CASTPKEIVYEQYF. For the CDR3, the DNA is TGTGCCTCGACGCCGAAAGAGATTGTCTACGAGCAGTACTTC.

V is TRBV10-1 and J is TRBJ2-7; D possibly corresponds to TRBD2 (6 bases). Germline V gives CDR1 WNHNN, CDR2 SYGVQD (reference sequence). Deletions cut 3 bases from V and 0 bases from J, with 15 bases between. There are 16 residues in the CDR3. The CDR3 is CASSEGDFLSSYEQYF. As DNA, the CDR3 is TGCGCCAGCAGTGAAGGGGACTTTCTAAGCTCCTACGAGCAGTACTTC.